This T cell receptor beta chain was sequenced in a study of spatial heterogeneity in lung cancer. Regarding the study as a whole: Relative to follow-up, resection was when ubiquitous expanded tumor TCRs appeared more in blood.

The CDR3 runs to 13 residues. Per the germline V gene, CDR1 is ENHRY and CDR2 is SYGVKD. V was pared by 3 bases and J by 9 bases, with 7 bases of the junction left unmatched. Time point described: sample taken at primary tumor resection. Unsorted tumor, nontumor lung tissue or cryopreserved PBMC supplied the whole RNA. Samples were donated by 72 untreated early-stage non-small cell lung cancer patients. TCRdb reprocessed the 5' RACE reads with MiXCR, giving one entry per CDR3 protein. The sample includes around 40,000 distinct CDR3 sequences, about 5.8% of them seen just once. This clonotype was observed a few times. Its target is unknown.

This clonotype was sampled from a male donor with early-stage non-small cell lung cancer. The J gene is TRBJ2-7, the V gene TRBV10-3, with TRBD1 identical over 8 bases. The source was PBMCs, collected at surgery. The CDR3 DNA follows: TGTGCCATCAGTGACGACAGGGGCTCGGGGCAGTACTTC. Its translation: CAISDDRGSGQYF.